This is a list of T cell receptor beta chains from one sample in a study of shared clonotypes between healthy human individuals. Profiled with immunoSEQ multiplex PCR; TCRdb holds only in-frame clones, not every one. Of some 1,100,000 clones in the sample, about 80% are singletons; the top ten hold 0.4% to 0.55%. Specimen: memory CD4+ T cells from PBMCs. The receptors derive from a man aged 18-30 years in good health. Some clones in this sample may be carry-over from other donors' samples. Each CDR3 is given with its conserved first and last residue. Fields, in order: D gene, J gene, V gene, CDR3 length, clone size, CDR3 DNA, CDR3 protein. D genes are given only for firm matches. Size is stated for part of the rows, as once, few or many counts, or as a class when the clone is expanded.

d_gene: .; j_gene: TRBJ2-2; v_gene: TRBV7-3; len: 13; abundance: .; CDR3nt: TGTGCCAGCAGCTTTCGGAACACCGGGGAGCTGTTTTTT; CDR3aa: CASSFRNTGELFF
d_gene: .; j_gene: TRBJ1-3; v_gene: TRBV5-1; len: 14; abundance: many; CDR3nt: TGCGCCAGCACAACGGGCCTCTCTGGAAACACCATATATTTT; CDR3aa: CASTTGLSGNTIYF
d_gene: TRBD1; j_gene: TRBJ1-6; v_gene: TRBV27; len: 13; abundance: .; CDR3nt: TGTGCCAGCAACGACAGGGGAGGATCACCCCTCCACTTT; CDR3aa: CASNDRGGSPLHF
d_gene: .; j_gene: TRBJ1-1; v_gene: TRBV28; len: 12; abundance: .; CDR3nt: TGTGCCAGCAGTCCGACGAACACTGAAGCTTTCTTT; CDR3aa: CASSPTNTEAFF
d_gene: TRBD2; j_gene: TRBJ2-2; v_gene: TRBV5-4; len: 17; abundance: .; CDR3nt: TGTGCCAGCAGCTTGGCCGTAGTAGCGGGAGGGACCGGGGAGCTGTTTTTT; CDR3aa: CASSLAVVAGGTGELFF
d_gene: .; j_gene: TRBJ1-2; v_gene: TRBV15; len: 13; abundance: .; CDR3nt: TGTGCCACCAGTTTAGGGCAAAACTATGGCTACACCTTC; CDR3aa: CATSLGQNYGYTF
d_gene: .; j_gene: TRBJ2-3; v_gene: TRBV28; len: 12; abundance: .; CDR3nt: TGTGCCAGCACTGGTAGCTGGGGTACGCAGTATTTT; CDR3aa: CASTGSWGTQYF
d_gene: TRBD2; j_gene: TRBJ2-7; v_gene: TRBV28; len: 15; abundance: once; CDR3nt: TGTGCCAGCAGCGATAGACTAGCGGGAGGTCTGGTGAAGTACTTC; CDR3aa: CASSDRLAGGLVKYF
d_gene: .; j_gene: TRBJ2-7; v_gene: TRBV27; len: 14; abundance: .; CDR3nt: TGTGCCAGCAGTTTAGGGGACTTCTCCTACGAGCAGTACTTC; CDR3aa: CASSLGDFSYEQYF
d_gene: .; j_gene: TRBJ2-7; v_gene: TRBV30; len: 12; abundance: many; CDR3nt: TGTGCCTGGAGTGTGGGCCGCTACGAGCAGTACTTC; CDR3aa: CAWSVGRYEQYF
d_gene: TRBD1; j_gene: TRBJ1-2; v_gene: TRBV6-1; len: 11; abundance: .; CDR3nt: TGTGCCAGCAGTGAAGAGGACAGGGCCCACTTC; CDR3aa: CASSEEDRAHF